Below, 3 T cell receptor beta chains from the same sample are listed, as sequenced in a study of blood T cell repertoires in COVID-19. Profiling relied on immunoSEQ multiplex PCR, and the TCRdb table lists in-frame clones only, not all of them. The sample includes 95,000 to 150,000 clones, around 87% of them seen just once. Material: peripheral blood. These receptors originate from a man aged 70 or older with active or convalescent COVID-19.

V and J are TRBV28 and TRBJ2-5; weak D call: TRBD2 (5 bases). V lost 3 bases, J lost 7 bases, and 9 bases lay in between. Germline V gene lookup returns CDR1 MDHEN and CDR2 SYDVKM. The CDR3 consists of 12 residues. The CDR3 region has the DNA TGTGCCAGCAGTTTTCGGGCGGGGACCCAGTACTTC. This codes for CASSFRAGTQYF.

The chain has TRBV5-1 and TRBJ1-1, with D maybe TRBD1 (5 bases). The V and J ends lost 4 bases and 1 base respectively, with 11 bases between them. This CDR3 comprises 14 residues. Per the germline V gene, CDR1 is SGHRS and CDR2 is YFSETQ. DNA for the CDR3: TGCGCCAGCAGCCAAAACCAGGGGAACACTGAAGCTTTCTTT. It is translated as CASSQNQGNTEAFF.

The chain uses TRBV6-6 and TRBJ1-5, with D maybe TRBD1 (6 bases). Trimming removed 6 bases from V and 7 bases from J, with 16 bases in between. The CDR3 spans 14 residues. Looked up from germline, CDR1 is MNHNY and CDR2 is SVGAGI (reference sequence). CDR3 coding DNA: TGTGCCAGCAGCCGCAAATCACAGGGACAGCCCCAGCATTTT. Amino acid sequence: CASSRKSQGQPQHF.